This TCR beta chain appears in the sequencing data of a study of T-cell reconstitution after alpha-beta-depleted transplantation in children. Trimming at V came to 3 bases and at J to 8 bases, leaving 3 bases not matched to a gene. CDR1 and CDR2 from the germline V gene are SEHNR and FQNEAQ (reference sequence). The CDR3 loop spans 12 amino acids. It was with unique molecular identifiers that the TCRbeta library was prepared. TCRdb ran MiXCR on the PCR reads and lists one entry per CDR3 protein. The sample lists about 480,000 distinct CDR3 sequences; about an eighth were seen once. The clonotype originates from a human donor who donated a stem cell graft to a child with combined immunodeficiency. Here the sequenced sample was PBMCs from the stem cell graft donor, taken from the stem cell graft. This chain uses TRBV7-9 with TRBJ2-5; 7 bases align to TRBD1. CDR3 sequence (DNA): TGTGCCAGCAGCTTGGGGACAGCTACCCAGTACTTC. It is translated as CASSLGTATQYF.